This TCR beta chain was observed in a study of blood T cell repertoires in COVID-19. Germline V lookup: CDR1 SGHRS, CDR2 YFSETQ. The CDR3 loop spans 13 amino acids. Trimming pared 1 base from V and 2 bases from J, leaving 4 bases between. Original handling: Amplifying reference gene primers gave estimates of nucleated cell counts. The method was immunoSEQ multiplex PCR; TCRdb's version includes in-frame clones alone and lacks a portion of them. Clone size and V and J calls were adopted from that table, with D and trimming inferred from the DNA. The data contain fewer than 300,000 clones, about 89% of them singletons.

The source of this sequence is a man in his forties who had recovered from COVID-19. The chain is built from TRBV5-1 and TRBJ1-3, with unresolved D. Sequenced input: peripheral blood. The CDR3 coding sequence is TGCGCCAGCAGCTTGACAGCTGGAAACACCATATATTTT. This codes for CASSLTAGNTIYF.